This T cell receptor (beta chain) was captured by sequencing in a study of cytomegalovirus exposure and HLA in healthy donors. Study-wide points: A later analysis showed HLA-associated TCR beta chains outstripping equally common others in clonal expansion.

Of note for this clone: Its antigen is unidentified.

The germline gives CDR1 KGHSH, CDR2 LQKENI. CDR3 size: 15 residues. V lost 1 base and J 0 bases, leaving 9 bases between the germline ends. It was with 60 Vbeta and 13 Jbeta primers that the PCR ran. The data were produced by immunoSEQ multiplex PCR, yet TCRdb's version contains in-frame clones alone and is incomplete. Found here are roughly 120,000 clones, 69% of them singletons; the top ten hold under 6.5%. This chain connects TRBV18 to TRBJ1-1; TRBD1 might be the D (6 bases). Input material: PBMCs. This sequence originates from an older woman in good health and CMV-seropositive. For the CDR3, the DNA is TGTGCCAGCTCACCACTTACAGGGATGAACACTGAAGCTTTCTTT. It yields the protein CASSPLTGMNTEAFF.